This entry lists 3 T cell receptor beta chains sequenced from one sample in a study of cytomegalovirus exposure and HLA in healthy donors. The PCR made use of 60 Vbeta and 13 Jbeta primers. Profiling relied on immunoSEQ multiplex PCR, and the TCRdb table lists in-frame clones only, not all of them. The sample lists approximately 150,000 clones; around 80% were seen once. The sequenced material came from PBMCs. The receptors come from a woman aged 25 to 45 in good health and CMV-seronegative.

This clone was seen once. The J gene is TRBJ2-3, the V gene TRBV27, with TRBD1 matching 7 bases. The CDR3 is made up of 16 amino acids. The junction had 6 bases not matched to a gene; V was cut back by 0 bases and J by 3 bases. Per the germline V gene, CDR1 is MNHEY and CDR2 is SMNVEV (reference sequence). In DNA form, the CDR3 reads TGTGCCAGCAGTTTATCCCCGGGACAGAGGACAGATACGCAGTATTTT. This codes for CASSLSPGQRTDTQYF.

As to this clone: Mismatch with germline at one junction end may stem from a read error. The rearrangement joins TRBV7-9 to TRBJ1-1; 7 nucleotides line up with TRBD1. The CDR3 has 14 residues. Germline assignment: CDR1 SEHNR and CDR2 FQNEAQ (reference sequence). The CDR3 loop reads CSSSLLTGDTEAFF. The DNA of the CDR3 is TGTTCCAGCAGCTTACTCACAGGGGACACTGAAGCTTTCTTT.

The V and J genes are TRBV7-2 and TRBJ2-3, with TRBD2 identical over 11 bases. The V gene end was trimmed by 1 base and the J gene end by 2 bases; junction bases not matched to a gene: 8. This CDR3 is built from 18 residues. Germline V gene data show CDR1 as SGHTA and CDR2 as FQGNSA. The CDR3 DNA sequence: TGTGCCAGCAGCTTAGTGGGGCTAGCGGGGGGAGCCACAGATACGCAGTATTTT. Translating gives CASSLVGLAGGATDTQYF.